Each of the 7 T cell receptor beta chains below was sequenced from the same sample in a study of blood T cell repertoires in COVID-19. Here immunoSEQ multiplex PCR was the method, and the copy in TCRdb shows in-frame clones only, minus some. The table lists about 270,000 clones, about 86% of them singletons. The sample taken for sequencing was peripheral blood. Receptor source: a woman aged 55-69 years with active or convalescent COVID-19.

The CDR3 bases are TGTGCCAGCAGCCAGAGACAGGGGCGGGGAATATACGAGCAGTACTTC. It translates to CASSQRQGRGIYEQYF. J is TRBJ2-7 and V is TRBV4-2, with TRBD1 identical over 8 bases. The V and J ends lost 3 bases and 4 bases, in that order; junction bases with no gene match: 11. The germline gives CDR1 LGHNA, CDR2 YNFKEQ. The CDR3 consists of 16 residues.

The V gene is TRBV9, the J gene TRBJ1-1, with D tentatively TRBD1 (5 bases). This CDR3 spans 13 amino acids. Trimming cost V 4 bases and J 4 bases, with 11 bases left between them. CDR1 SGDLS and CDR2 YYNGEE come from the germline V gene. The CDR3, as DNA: TGTGCCAGCAGCACCCACGGGGGCACTGAAGCTTTCTTT. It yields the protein CASSTHGGTEAFF.

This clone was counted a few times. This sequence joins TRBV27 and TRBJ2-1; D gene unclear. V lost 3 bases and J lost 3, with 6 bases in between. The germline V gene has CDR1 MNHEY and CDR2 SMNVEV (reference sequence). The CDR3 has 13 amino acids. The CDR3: CASSLAGYNEQFF. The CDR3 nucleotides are TGTGCCAGCAGTTTGGCAGGCTACAATGAGCAGTTCTTC.

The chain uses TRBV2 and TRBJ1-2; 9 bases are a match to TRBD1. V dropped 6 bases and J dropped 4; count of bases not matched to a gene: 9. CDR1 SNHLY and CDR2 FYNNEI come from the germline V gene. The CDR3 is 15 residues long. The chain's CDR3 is CASSPGTGRRYGYTF. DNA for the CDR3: TGTGCCAGCAGCCCCGGGACAGGGCGCCGCTATGGCTACACCTTC.

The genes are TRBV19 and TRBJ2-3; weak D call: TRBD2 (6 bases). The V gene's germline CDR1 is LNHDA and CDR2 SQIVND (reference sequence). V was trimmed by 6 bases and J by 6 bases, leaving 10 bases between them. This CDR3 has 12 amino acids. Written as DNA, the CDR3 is TGTGCCAGTAGGGCTGGAGGGGATACGCAGTATTTT. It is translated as CASRAGGDTQYF.

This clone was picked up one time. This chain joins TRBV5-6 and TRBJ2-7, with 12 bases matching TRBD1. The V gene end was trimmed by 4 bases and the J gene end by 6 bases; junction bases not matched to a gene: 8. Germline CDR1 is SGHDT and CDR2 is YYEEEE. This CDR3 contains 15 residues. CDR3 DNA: TGTGCCAGCAGCCCTGGGACAGGGGGCGCGGGCGAGCAGTACTTC. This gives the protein CASSPGTGGAGEQYF.

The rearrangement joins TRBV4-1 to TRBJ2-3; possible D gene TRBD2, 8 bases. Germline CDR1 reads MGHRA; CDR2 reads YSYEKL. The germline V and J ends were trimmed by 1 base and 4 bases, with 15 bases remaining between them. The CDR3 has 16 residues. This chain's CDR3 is CASSQAPGGGADTQYF. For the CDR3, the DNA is TGCGCCAGCAGCCAAGCCCCGGGAGGGGGCGCAGATACGCAGTATTTT.